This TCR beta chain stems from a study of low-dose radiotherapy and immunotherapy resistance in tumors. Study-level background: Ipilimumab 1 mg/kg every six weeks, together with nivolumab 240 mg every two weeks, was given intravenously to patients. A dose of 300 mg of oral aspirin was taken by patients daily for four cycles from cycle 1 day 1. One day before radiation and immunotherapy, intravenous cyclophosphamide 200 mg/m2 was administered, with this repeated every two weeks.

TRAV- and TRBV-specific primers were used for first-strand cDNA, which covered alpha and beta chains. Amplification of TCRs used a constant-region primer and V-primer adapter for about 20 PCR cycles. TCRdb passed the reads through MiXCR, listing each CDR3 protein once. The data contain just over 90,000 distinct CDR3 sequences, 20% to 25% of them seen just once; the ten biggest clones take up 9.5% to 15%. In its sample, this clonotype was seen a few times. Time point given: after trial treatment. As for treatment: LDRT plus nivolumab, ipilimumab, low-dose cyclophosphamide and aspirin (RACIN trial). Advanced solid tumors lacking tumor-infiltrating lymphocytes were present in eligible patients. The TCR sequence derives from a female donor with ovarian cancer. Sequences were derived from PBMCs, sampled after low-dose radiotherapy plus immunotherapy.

CDR3 DNA: TGTGCCAGCAGTGGCCCCGAAGGGATGGCAAATCAGCCCCAGCATTTT. This gives the protein CASSGPEGMANQPQHF. This sequence joins TRBV2 and TRBJ1-5; D is uncertain. V lost 4 bases and J 4 bases, leaving 17 bases between the germline ends. The CDR3 sequence is 16 residues long. Germline CDR1 is SNHLY and CDR2 is FYNNEI. The full variable domain, with the rest looked up from reference TRBV2 and TRBJ1-5, is EPEVTQTPSHQVTQMGQEVILRCVPISNHLYFYWYRQILGQKVEFLVSFYNNEISEKSEIFDDQFSVERPDGSNFTLKIRSTKLEDSAMYFCASSGPEGMANQPQHFGDGTRLSIL.